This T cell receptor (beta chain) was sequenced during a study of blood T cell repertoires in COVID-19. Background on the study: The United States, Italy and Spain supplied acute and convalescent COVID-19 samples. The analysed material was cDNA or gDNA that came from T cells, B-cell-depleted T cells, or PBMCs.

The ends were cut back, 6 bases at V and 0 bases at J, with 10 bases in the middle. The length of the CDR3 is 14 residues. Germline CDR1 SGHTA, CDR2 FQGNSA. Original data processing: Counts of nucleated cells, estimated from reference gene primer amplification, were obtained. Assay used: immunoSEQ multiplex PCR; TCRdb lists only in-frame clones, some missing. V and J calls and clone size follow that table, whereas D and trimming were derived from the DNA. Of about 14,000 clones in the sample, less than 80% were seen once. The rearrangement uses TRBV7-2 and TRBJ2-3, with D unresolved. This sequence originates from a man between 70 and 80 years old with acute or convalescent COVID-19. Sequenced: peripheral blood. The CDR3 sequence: CASSYEASTDTQYF. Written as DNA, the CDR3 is TGTGCCAGCAGTTACGAGGCCAGCACAGATACGCAGTATTTT. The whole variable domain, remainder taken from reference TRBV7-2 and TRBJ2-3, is GAGVSQSPSNKVTEKGKDVELRCDPISGHTALYWYRQSLGQGLEFLIYFQGNSAPDKSGLPSDRFSAERTGGSVSTLTIQRTQQEDSAVYLCASSYEASTDTQYFGPGTRLTVL.